This T cell receptor (beta chain) stems from a study of regulatory T cells in long-lasting Graves disease. In the study overall: Antithyroid drug intake by newly diagnosed Graves' patients had lasted under 3 months.

This clonotype was detected ten times or more. Its specificity is unknown. Study-level results: New patients shared 1,000 or so public clonotypes, and persistent patients shared more, with around 2,600.

Stated time point: newly diagnosed GD, antithyroid drugs for less than 3 months. After RNA was extracted from PBMCs, the TCR library was made from it. Arm-PCR of CDR3 regions with iRepertoire HTBI primers generated TCR beta libraries. TCRdb fed the multiplex PCR reads into MiXCR, producing one record per CDR3 protein. The repertoire includes around 420,000 distinct CDR3 sequences, about 15% of them detected once, and over 7% sits in the top ten. V gave up 4 bases and J gave up 6 bases; unmatched junction bases: 2. Germline V gene lookup returns CDR1 SGHTA and CDR2 FQGTGA. The CDR3 is 13 amino acids. These same data were also listed under a study on T cells in Graves' hyperthyroidism and ophthalmopathy.

The sequence derives from a woman between 40 and 50 years old with Graves disease. The V gene is TRBV7-3, the J gene TRBJ2-5, with 10 bases identical to TRBD1. This sample comprised peripheral blood mononuclear cells (PBMCs), obtained at new diagnosis, from a patient treated with antithyroid drugs. CDR3 amino acids: CASSWGQGKTQYF. CDR3 coding DNA: TGTGCCAGCAGCTGGGGACAGGGGAAGACCCAGTACTTC.